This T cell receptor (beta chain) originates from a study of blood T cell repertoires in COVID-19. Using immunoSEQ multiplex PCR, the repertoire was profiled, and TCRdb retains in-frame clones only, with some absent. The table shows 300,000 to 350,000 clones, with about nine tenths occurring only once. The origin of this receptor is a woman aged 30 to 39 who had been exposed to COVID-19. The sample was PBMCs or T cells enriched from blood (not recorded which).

CDR3 sequence (DNA): TGTGCCAGCAGTTACGGGCCCCTCGAGGGCTATGGCTACACCTTC. It specifies CASSYGPLEGYGYTF. The rearrangement links TRBV6-5 to TRBJ1-2; the D is unclear. The V gene lost 2 bases and the J gene lost 4 bases, with 14 bases spanning the gap. The CDR3 has 15 amino acids. Germline V gives CDR1 MNHEY, CDR2 SVGAGI.